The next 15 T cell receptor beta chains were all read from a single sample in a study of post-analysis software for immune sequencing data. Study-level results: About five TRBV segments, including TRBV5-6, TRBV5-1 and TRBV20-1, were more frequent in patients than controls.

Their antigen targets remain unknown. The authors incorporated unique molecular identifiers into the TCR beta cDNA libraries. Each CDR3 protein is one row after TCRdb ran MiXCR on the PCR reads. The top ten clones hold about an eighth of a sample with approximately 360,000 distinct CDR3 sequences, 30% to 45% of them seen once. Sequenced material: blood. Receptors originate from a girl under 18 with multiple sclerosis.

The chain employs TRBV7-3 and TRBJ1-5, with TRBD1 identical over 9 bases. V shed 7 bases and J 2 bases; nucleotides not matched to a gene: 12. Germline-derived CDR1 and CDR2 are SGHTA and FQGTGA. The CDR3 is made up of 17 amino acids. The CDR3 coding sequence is TGTGCCAGCACGCGGTACCTCGGGACAGGGCGCAATCAGCCCCAGCATTTT. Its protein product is CASTRYLGTGRNQPQHF.

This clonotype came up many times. CDR3 sequence reads: CASSRRLPRRSGYTF. For the CDR3, the DNA is TGCGCCAGCAGCCGACGACTTCCAAGGAGGTCTGGCTACACCTTC. The rearrangement joins TRBV4-3 to TRBJ1-2; D is ambiguous. The length of the CDR3 is 15 residues. Germline CDR1 and CDR2: LGHNA and YSLEER. V lost 4 bases, J lost 7 bases, and 19 bases lay in between.

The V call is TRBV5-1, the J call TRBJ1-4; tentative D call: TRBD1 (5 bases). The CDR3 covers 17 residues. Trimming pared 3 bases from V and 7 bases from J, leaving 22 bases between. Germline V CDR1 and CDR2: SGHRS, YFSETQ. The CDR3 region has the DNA TGCGCCAGCAGCTCAACCCCTGACGGGGGGAGGGGTGAAAAACTGTTTTTT. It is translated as CASSSTPDGGRGEKLFF.

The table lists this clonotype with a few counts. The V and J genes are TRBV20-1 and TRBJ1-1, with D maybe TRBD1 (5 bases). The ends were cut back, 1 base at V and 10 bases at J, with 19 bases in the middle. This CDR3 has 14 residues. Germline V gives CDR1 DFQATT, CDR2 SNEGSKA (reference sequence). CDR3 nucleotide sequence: TGCAGTGCTAGAGTCAGGACACCCAACGCCGGAGCTTTCTTT. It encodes CSARVRTPNAGAFF.

CDR3 sequence reads: CASGGGPALFSNQPQHF. In nucleotides, the CDR3 is TGTGCCAGCGGGGGGGGACCGGCCCTATTTAGCAATCAGCCCCAGCATTTT. V is TRBV2 and J is TRBJ1-5; weak D call: TRBD1 (5 bases). The germline CDR1 and CDR2 sequences are SNHLY and FYNNEI. There are 17 residues in the CDR3. Trimming cost V 8 bases and J 0 bases, with 20 bases left between them.

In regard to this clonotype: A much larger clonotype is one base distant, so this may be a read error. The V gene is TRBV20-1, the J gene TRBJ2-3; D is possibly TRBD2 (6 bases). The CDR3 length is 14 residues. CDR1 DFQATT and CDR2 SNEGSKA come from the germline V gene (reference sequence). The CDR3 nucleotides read TGCAGTGCTTGGCGGGGCGATAGCACAGATGCGCAGTATTTT. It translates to CSAWRGDSTDAQYF.

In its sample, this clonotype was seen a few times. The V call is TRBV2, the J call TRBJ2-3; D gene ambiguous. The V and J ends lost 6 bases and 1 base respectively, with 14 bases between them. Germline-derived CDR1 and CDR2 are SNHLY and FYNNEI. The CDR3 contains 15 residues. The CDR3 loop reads CASSRPGGGTDTQYF. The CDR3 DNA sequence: TGTGCCAGCAGCCGACCGGGTGGGGGCACAGATACGCAGTATTTT.

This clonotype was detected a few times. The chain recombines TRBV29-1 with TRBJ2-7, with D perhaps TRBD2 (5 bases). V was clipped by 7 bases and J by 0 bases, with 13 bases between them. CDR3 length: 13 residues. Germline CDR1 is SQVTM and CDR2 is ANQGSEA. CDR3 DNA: TGCAGCGCTCGACCGGGGAGCTCCTACGAGCAGTACTTC. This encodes CSARPGSSYEQYF.

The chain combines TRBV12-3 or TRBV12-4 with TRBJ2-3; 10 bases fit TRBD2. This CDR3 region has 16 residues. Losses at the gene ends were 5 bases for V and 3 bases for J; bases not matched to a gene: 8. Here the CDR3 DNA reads TGTGCCAGCAGTGGGGTACTAGCGGGGAATACAGATACGCAGTATTTT. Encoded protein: CASSGVLAGNTDTQYF.

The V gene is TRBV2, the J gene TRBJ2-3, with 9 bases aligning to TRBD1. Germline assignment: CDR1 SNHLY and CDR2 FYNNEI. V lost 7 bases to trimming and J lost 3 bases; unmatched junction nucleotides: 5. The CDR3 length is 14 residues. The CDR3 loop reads CASIDRGGTDTQYF. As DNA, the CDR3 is TGTGCCAGCATCGACAGGGGGGGGACAGATACGCAGTATTTT.

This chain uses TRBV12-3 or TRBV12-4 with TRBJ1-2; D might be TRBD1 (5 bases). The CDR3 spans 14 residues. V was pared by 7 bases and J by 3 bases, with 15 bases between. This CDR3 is CASTPAGRDYGYTF. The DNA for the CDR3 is TGTGCCAGCACCCCCGCGGGGCGCGACTATGGCTACACCTTC.

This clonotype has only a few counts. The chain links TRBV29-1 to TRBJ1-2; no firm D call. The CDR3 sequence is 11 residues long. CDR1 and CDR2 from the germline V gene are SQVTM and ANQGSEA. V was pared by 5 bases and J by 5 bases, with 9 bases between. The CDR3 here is CSVRQTYGYTF. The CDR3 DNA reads TGCAGCGTTCGGCAGACATATGGCTACACCTTC.

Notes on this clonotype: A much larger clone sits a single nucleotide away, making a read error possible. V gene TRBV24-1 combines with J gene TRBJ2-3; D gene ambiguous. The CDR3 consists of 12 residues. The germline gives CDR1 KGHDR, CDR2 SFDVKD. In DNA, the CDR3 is TGTGCCGCCAGTGGGAGCACAGATACGCAGTATTTT. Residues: CAASGSTDTQYF.

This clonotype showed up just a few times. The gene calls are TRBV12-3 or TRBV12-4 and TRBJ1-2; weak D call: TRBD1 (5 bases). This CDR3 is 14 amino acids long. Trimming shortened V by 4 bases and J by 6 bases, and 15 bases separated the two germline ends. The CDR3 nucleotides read TGTGCCAGCAGTTCCCGGGGTGAGGGGCATGGCTACACCTTC. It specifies CASSSRGEGHGYTF.

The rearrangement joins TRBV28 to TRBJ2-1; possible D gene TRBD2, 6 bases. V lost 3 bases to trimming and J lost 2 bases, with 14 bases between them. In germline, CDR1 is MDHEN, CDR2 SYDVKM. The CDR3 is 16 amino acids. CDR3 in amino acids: CASSFGSGATYNEQFF. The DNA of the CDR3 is TGTGCCAGCAGTTTTGGGTCGGGAGCTACCTACAATGAGCAGTTCTTC.